Shown below are 9 T cell receptor beta chains from a single sample sequenced in a study of blood T cell repertoires in COVID-19 (TCRdb year 2020). Library generation was performed with the immunoSEQ multiplex PCR assay. TCRdb limited this immuneACCESS table to in-frame rearrangements with V and J called. A share of clones is missing; checked studies link under half to unresolved V genes, and the rest is unexplained. The table for this sample lists some 250,000 clones; about four fifths of them were counted only once. Roughly 8% of the sample goes to the ten largest clones. The sample consisted of peripheral blood. Receptors were obtained from a woman older than 75 with COVID-19, enrolled during active disease.

The chain combines TRBV28 with TRBJ2-7; 10 bases are a match to TRBD2. CDR3 length equals 12 residues. The germline V gene has CDR1 MDHEN and CDR2 SYDVKM. V shed 9 bases, J shed 3 bases, and the junction held 2 bases outside the gene matches. The CDR3 DNA reads TGTGCCAGTTCTAGCGGGAGCTACGAGCAGTACTTC. It specifies CASSSGSYEQYF. Together with reference TRBV28 and TRBJ2-7, the CDR3 gives the full variable domain: DVKVTQSSRYLVKRTGEKVFLECVQDMDHENMFWYRQDPGLGLRLIYFSYDVKMKEKGDIPEGYSVSREKKERFSLILESASTNQTSMYLCASSSGSYEQYFGPGTRLTVT.

In its sample, this clone was seen once. The chain combines TRBV6-5 with TRBJ1-5; weak D call: TRBD1 (5 bases). The CDR3 is made up of 14 amino acids. CDR1 and CDR2 from the germline V gene are MNHEY and SVGAGI. V gave up 6 bases and J gave up 0 bases, with 9 bases separating them. This chain's CDR3 is CASRGTYSNQPQHF. CDR3 DNA sequence: TGTGCCAGCAGGGGGACTTATAGCAATCAGCCCCAGCATTTT.

The chain couples TRBV5-4 to TRBJ2-4; 7 positions agree with TRBD2. This CDR3 region has 16 residues. J was trimmed by 8 bases and V by 7 bases; bases with no gene match: 18. The germline V gene encodes CDR1 SGHNT and CDR2 YYREEE (reference sequence). The CDR3: CASGTARERGSDIQYF. In nucleotides, the CDR3 is TGTGCCAGCGGGACGGCGCGGGAGAGGGGTAGTGACATTCAGTACTTC. The full variable domain, its missing parts supplied by reference TRBV5-4 and TRBJ2-4, is ETGVTQSPTHLIKTRGQQVTLRCSSQSGHNTVSWYQQALGQGPQFIFQYYREEENGRGNFPPRFSGLQFPNYSSELNVNALELDDSALYLCASGTARERGSDIQYFGAGTRLSVL.

CDR3 sequence: CASSAGQADKAFF. Here the CDR3 DNA reads TGTGCCAGTAGTGCAGGACAGGCGGACAAAGCTTTCTTT. The rearrangement links TRBV19 to TRBJ1-1; TRBD1 agrees at 7 bases. Germline CDR1 reads LNHDA; CDR2 reads SQIVND (reference sequence). This CDR3 spans 13 amino acids. V was pared by 5 bases and J by 9 bases, with 9 bases of the junction left unmatched.

The chain employs TRBV11-3 and TRBJ2-2, with D perhaps matching TRBD1 (6 bases). This CDR3 is 14 amino acids long. CDR1 is SGHNT, CDR2 YENEEA, per germline. Trimming removed 3 bases at V and 8 bases at J, with 13 bases between. The CDR3: CASSLADRPGELFF. The CDR3 DNA sequence: TGTGCCAGCAGCTTGGCAGACAGGCCGGGGGAGCTGTTTTTT.

V and J are TRBV9 and TRBJ1-2; 12 bases are a match to TRBD1. The CDR3 extends over 15 amino acids. The V gene end was trimmed by 2 bases and the J gene end by 6 bases; junction bases not matched to a gene: 5. Germline CDR1 and CDR2: SGDLS and YYNGEE. CDR3 sequence reads: CASSVGDRGRDGYTF. CDR3 nucleotide sequence: TGTGCCAGCAGCGTGGGGGACAGGGGGCGAGATGGCTACACCTTC. Drawing the rest from reference TRBV9 and TRBJ1-2, the complete variable domain is DSGVTQTPKHLITATGQRVTLRCSPRSGDLSVYWYQQSLDQGLQFLIQYYNGEERAKGNILERFSAQQFPDLHSELNLSSLELGDSALYFCASSVGDRGRDGYTFGSGTRLTVV.

This chain joins TRBV29-1 and TRBJ2-2, with D possibly matching TRBD1 (6 bases). V gave up 7 bases and J gave up 3 bases, with 9 bases separating them. The CDR3 is made up of 12 amino acids. CDR1 SQVTM and CDR2 ANQGSEA come from the germline V gene. Here the CDR3 DNA reads TGCAGCGCTGGGGGCTACACCGGGGAGCTGTTTTTT. As protein: CSAGGYTGELFF.

V and J are TRBV7-2 and TRBJ2-5, with 7 bases that match TRBD2. Germline-derived CDR1 and CDR2 are SGHTA and FQGNSA. The ends lost 10 bases at V and 0 bases at J; junction bases unmatched: 2. CDR3 length: 12 residues. The CDR3 sequence is CATGGYQETQYF. CDR3 bases: TGTGCCACCGGGGGGTACCAAGAGACCCAGTACTTC. The full variable domain, with the rest looked up from reference TRBV7-2 and TRBJ2-5, is GAGVSQSPSNKVTEKGKDVELRCDPISGHTALYWYRQSLGQGLEFLIYFQGNSAPDKSGLPSDRFSAERTGGSVSTLTIQRTQQEDSAVYLCATGGYQETQYFGPGTRLLVL.

The V gene is TRBV5-4, the J gene TRBJ2-3, with D uncertain. Trimming removed 0 bases from V and 3 bases from J, with 8 bases in between. CDR1 is SGHNT and CDR2 is YYREEE in the germline V gene (reference sequence). The length of the CDR3 is 14 residues. The CDR3 DNA follows: TGTGCCAGCAGCTTGGGAGTAGCAACAGATACGCAGTATTTT. Its translation is CASSLGVATDTQYF. Full variable domain (remainder filled in from reference TRBV5-4 and TRBJ2-3): ETGVTQSPTHLIKTRGQQVTLRCSSQSGHNTVSWYQQALGQGPQFIFQYYREEENGRGNFPPRFSGLQFPNYSSELNVNALELDDSALYLCASSLGVATDTQYFGPGTRLTVL.